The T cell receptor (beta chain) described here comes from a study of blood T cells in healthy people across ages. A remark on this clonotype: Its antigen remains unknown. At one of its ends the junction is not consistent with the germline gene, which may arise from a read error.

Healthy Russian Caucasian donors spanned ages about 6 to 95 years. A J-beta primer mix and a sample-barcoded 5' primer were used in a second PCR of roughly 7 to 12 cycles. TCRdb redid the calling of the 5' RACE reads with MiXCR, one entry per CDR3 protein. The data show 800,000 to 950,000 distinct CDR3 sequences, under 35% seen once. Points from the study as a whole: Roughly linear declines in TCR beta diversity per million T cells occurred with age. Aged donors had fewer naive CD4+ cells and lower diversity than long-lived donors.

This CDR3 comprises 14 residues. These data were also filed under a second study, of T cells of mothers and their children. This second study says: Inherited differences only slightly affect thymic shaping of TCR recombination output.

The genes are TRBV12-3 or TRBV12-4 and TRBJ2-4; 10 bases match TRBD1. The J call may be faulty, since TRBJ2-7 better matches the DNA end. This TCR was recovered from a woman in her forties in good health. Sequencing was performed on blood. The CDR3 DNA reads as TGTACCAGCAGTACCCGACAGGGGGCCAACGAGCAGTACTTC. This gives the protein CTSSTRQGANEQYF.